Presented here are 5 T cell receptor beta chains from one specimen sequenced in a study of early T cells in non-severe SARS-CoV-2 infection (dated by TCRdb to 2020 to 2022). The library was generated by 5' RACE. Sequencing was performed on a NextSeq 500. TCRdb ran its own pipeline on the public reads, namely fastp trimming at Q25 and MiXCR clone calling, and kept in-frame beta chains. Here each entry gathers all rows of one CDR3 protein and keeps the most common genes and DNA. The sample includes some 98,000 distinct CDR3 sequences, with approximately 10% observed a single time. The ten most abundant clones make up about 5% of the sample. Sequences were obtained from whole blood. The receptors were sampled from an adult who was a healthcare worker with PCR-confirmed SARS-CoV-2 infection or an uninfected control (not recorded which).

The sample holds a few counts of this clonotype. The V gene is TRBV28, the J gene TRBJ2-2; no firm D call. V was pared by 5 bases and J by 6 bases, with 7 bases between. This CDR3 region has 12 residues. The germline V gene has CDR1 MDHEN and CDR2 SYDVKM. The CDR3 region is CASSPPPGELFF. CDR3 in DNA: TGTGCCAGCAGTCCACCGCCCGGGGAGCTGTTTTTT.

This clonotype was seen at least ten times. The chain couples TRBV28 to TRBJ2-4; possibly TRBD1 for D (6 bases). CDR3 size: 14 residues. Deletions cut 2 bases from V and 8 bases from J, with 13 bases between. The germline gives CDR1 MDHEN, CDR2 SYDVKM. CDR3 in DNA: TGTGCCAGCAGTTTACCGGTAGGGGGACACATTCAGTACTTC. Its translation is CASSLPVGGHIQYF.

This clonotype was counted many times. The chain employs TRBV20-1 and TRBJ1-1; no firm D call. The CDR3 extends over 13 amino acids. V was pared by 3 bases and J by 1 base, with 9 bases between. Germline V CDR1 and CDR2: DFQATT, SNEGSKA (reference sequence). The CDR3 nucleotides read TGCAGTGCTAGGAGGGCAGGGAACACTGAAGCTTTCTTT. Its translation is CSARRAGNTEAFF.

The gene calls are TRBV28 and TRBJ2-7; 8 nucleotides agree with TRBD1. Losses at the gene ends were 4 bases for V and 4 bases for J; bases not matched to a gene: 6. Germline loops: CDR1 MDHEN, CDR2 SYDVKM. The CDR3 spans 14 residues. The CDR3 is CASSSGQGRYEQYF. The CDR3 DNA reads TGTGCCAGCAGTTCCGGACAGGGACGGTACGAGCAGTACTTC.

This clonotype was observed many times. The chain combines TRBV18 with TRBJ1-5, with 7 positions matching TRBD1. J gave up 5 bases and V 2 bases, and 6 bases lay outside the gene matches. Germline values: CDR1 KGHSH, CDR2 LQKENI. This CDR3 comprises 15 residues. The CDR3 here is CASSPVRGGDQPQHF. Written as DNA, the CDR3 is TGTGCCAGCTCACCAGTCAGGGGGGGAGATCAGCCCCAGCATTTT. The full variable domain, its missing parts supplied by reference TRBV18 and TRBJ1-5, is NAGVMQNPRHLVRRRGQEARLRCSPMKGHSHVYWYRQLPEEGLKFMVYLQKENIIDESGMPKERFSAEFPKEGPSILRIQQVVRGDSAAYFCASSPVRGGDQPQHFGDGTRLSIL.